These 31 T cell receptor beta chains were all obtained from the same sample, sequenced in a study of PD-1 blockade in classical Hodgkin lymphoma. This table comes from immunoSEQ multiplex PCR, and its TCRdb copy is limited to in-frame clones, with some not included. The data hold over 15,000 clones, with roughly four fifths observed a single time. Time point in this sample: cycle 4 day 1 (C4D1), after less than 7 weeks of nivolumab. Exposure to brentuximab vedotin varied, and each patient had relapsed following autologous stem cell transplantation. The specimen comprised peripheral blood mononuclear cells (PBMCs), sampled before the fourth cycle of nivolumab. The receptors stem from a human donor with classical Hodgkin lymphoma.

The DNA for the CDR3 is TGCGCCAGCAGCCAAGGGACAGAAAAAGAGACCCAGTACTTC. This codes for CASSQGTEKETQYF. V usage is TRBV5-1 and J usage is TRBJ2-5; TRBD1 aligns across 7 bases. The germline CDR1 and CDR2 sequences are SGHRS and YFSETQ. J gave up 3 bases and V 4 bases, and 6 bases lay outside the gene matches. CDR3 length: 14 amino acids.

This rearrangement joins TRBV2 to TRBJ2-5; 12 bases map to TRBD1. The ends lost 5 bases at V and 5 bases at J; junction bases unmatched: 12. The CDR3 is 17 residues long. Germline lookup yields CDR1 SNHLY and CDR2 FYNNEI. CDR3 amino acids: CASSHDPGQGAGETQYF. For the CDR3, the DNA is TGTGCCAGCAGTCACGACCCGGGACAGGGGGCCGGGGAGACCCAGTACTTC.

The chain recombines TRBV7-9 with TRBJ1-3; TRBD1 might be the D (5 bases). CDR1 is SEHNR, CDR2 FQNEAQ, per germline (reference sequence). The V and J ends lost 8 bases and 1 base respectively, with 9 bases between them. The CDR3 length is 13 residues. CDR3 in DNA: TGTGCCAGCCGTGACAGTTCTGGAAACACCATATATTTT. Amino acids: CASRDSSGNTIYF.

The chain joins TRBV28 to TRBJ1-2; 11 bases align to TRBD1. Germline V lookup: CDR1 MDHEN, CDR2 SYDVKM. J gave up 8 bases and V 4 bases, and 9 bases lay outside the gene matches. The CDR3 length is 15 residues. The CDR3 DNA is TGTGCCAGCAGTTCAGGGACAGGGGGTGTGGACGGCTACACCTTC. Its translation is CASSSGTGGVDGYTF.

The chain carries TRBV18 and TRBJ1-1, with TRBD1 matching 11 bases. The CDR3 contains 16 residues. Germline values: CDR1 KGHSH, CDR2 LQKENI. V was pared by 6 bases and J by 0 bases, with 6 bases of the junction left unmatched. DNA of the CDR3: TGTGCCAGCTCCGGACAGGGGGCCCTTATGAACACTGAAGCTTTCTTT. Translating gives CASSGQGALMNTEAFF.

V is TRBV19 and J is TRBJ2-3; no definite D call. Per the germline V gene, CDR1 is LNHDA and CDR2 is SQIVND (reference sequence). V was cut by 3 bases and J by 2 bases, with 3 bases left in between. The CDR3 is 12 residues long. For the CDR3, the DNA is TGTGCCAGTAGTATGAACACAGATACGCAGTATTTT. Amino acid sequence: CASSMNTDTQYF.

This chain uses TRBV5-1 with TRBJ1-1; D gene unclear. V was cut by 4 bases and J by 7 bases, with 17 bases left in between. Per the germline V gene, CDR1 is SGHRS and CDR2 is YFSETQ. The CDR3 runs 14 residues. The CDR3 is CASSPQTTPGEAFF. In DNA form, the CDR3 reads TGCGCCAGCAGCCCGCAGACTACTCCGGGTGAAGCTTTCTTT.

The CDR3 DNA reads as TGCGCCAGCATCGAACCTAGCGGGGTAGGTGAGCAGTTCTTC. The encoded protein is CASIEPSGVGEQFF. V gene TRBV5-1 combines with J gene TRBJ2-1; 9 bases line up with TRBD2. Germline values: CDR1 SGHRS, CDR2 YFSETQ. Germline trimming cut 6 bases from V and 9 bases from J; bases unmatched to any gene: 10. This CDR3 region has 14 residues.

The rearrangement joins TRBV19 to TRBJ1-1; a weak D match, TRBD1 (5 bases). V lost 6 bases to trimming and J lost 6 bases, with 17 bases between them. The CDR3 has 14 amino acids. Germline V gene data show CDR1 as LNHDA and CDR2 as SQIVND (reference sequence). The CDR3 DNA reads TGTGCCAGTAGCGGGGGTGTGGGGTACGCTGAAGCTTTCTTT. Translated: CASSGGVGYAEAFF.

This chain joins TRBV6-6 and TRBJ2-2; D perhaps matches TRBD2 (7 bases). With 5 bases removed from V and 6 bases from J, the gap between germline ends came to 16 bases. The CDR3 covers 15 residues. CDR1 and CDR2 from the germline V gene are MNHNY and SVGAGI (reference sequence). CDR3 DNA sequence: TGTGCCAGCAGTAAACAGGGAGGGAGGGCCGGGGAGCTGTTTTTT. It specifies CASSKQGGRAGELFF.

This chain uses TRBV19 with TRBJ2-5; D is perhaps TRBD2 (6 bases). This CDR3 contains 14 residues. V was pared by 7 bases and J by 1 base, with 13 bases between. The germline V gene has CDR1 LNHDA and CDR2 SQIVND (reference sequence). The CDR3 is CASNGGLVQETQYF. CDR3 in DNA: TGTGCCAGTAACGGGGGTTTGGTCCAAGAGACCCAGTACTTC.

The chain recombines TRBV6-6 with TRBJ1-5; possible D gene TRBD1, 6 bases. This CDR3 is 15 amino acids long. V was clipped by 6 bases and J by 7 bases, with 19 bases between them. Germline loops: CDR1 MNHNY, CDR2 SVGAGI (reference sequence). The CDR3 coding sequence is TGTGCCAGCAGCCTCGGACAGAATTTAGTACAGCCCCAGCATTTT. Amino acid sequence: CASSLGQNLVQPQHF.

The chain joins TRBV5-1 to TRBJ1-2; D gene unclear. Germline values: CDR1 SGHRS, CDR2 YFSETQ. V was trimmed by 0 bases and J by 4 bases, leaving 10 bases between them. The CDR3 has 14 residues. This CDR3 reads CASSLEAGGYGYTF. The CDR3 DNA is TGCGCCAGCAGCTTGGAGGCAGGAGGCTATGGCTACACCTTC.

The rearrangement joins TRBV7-9 to TRBJ1-4; 7 nucleotides agree with TRBD1. Trimming cost V 8 bases and J 11 bases; bases outside gene matches: 14. CDR3 length equals 14 residues. The germline CDR1 and CDR2 sequences are SEHNR and FQNEAQ (reference sequence). The CDR3 nucleotides are TGTGCCAGCGTACTCGACAGGGCCTCGGGGAAACTGTTTTTT. Residues: CASVLDRASGKLFF.

The chain joins TRBV6-5 to TRBJ2-7; 8 bases fit TRBD1. V shed 4 bases, J shed 3 bases, and the junction held 5 bases outside the gene matches. Germline V gene lookup returns CDR1 MNHEY and CDR2 SVGAGI. The CDR3 is 14 amino acids. CDR3: CASSFVQGGYEQYF. DNA of the CDR3: TGTGCCAGCAGTTTTGTACAGGGGGGCTACGAGCAGTACTTC.

The chain employs TRBV25-1 and TRBJ1-3; tentative D call: TRBD1 (5 bases). Germline lookup yields CDR1 MGHDK and CDR2 SYGVNS. Trimming left V 1 base short and J 0 bases short, with 7 bases between. The CDR3 is made up of 15 amino acids. The CDR3 DNA reads TGTGCCAGCAGTGAATTGGACACCTCTGGAAACACCATATATTTT. It yields the protein CASSELDTSGNTIYF.

In DNA form, the CDR3 reads TGCGCCAGCAGCTTGGTACAGGGGGCATACGAGCAGTACTTC. Amino acids: CASSLVQGAYEQYF. V gene TRBV5-1 combines with J gene TRBJ2-7; 9 positions agree with TRBD1. Trimming cost V 0 bases and J 4 bases; bases outside gene matches: 2. The germline gives CDR1 SGHRS, CDR2 YFSETQ. The CDR3 runs 14 residues.

The chain uses TRBV10-3 and TRBJ1-5, with a weak D call TRBD1 (6 bases). Between the trimmed V and J ends, which lost 2 bases and 0 bases, there was a span of 11 bases. Germline CDR1 is ENHRY and CDR2 is SYGVKD. The CDR3 is made up of 16 amino acids. Here the CDR3 DNA reads TGTGCCATCAGTGAGGTCGGGGGGGCTAGCAATCAGCCCCAGCATTTT. The encoded protein is CAISEVGGASNQPQHF.

The chain links TRBV18 to TRBJ1-1, with 9 bases aligning to TRBD1. The J segment lost 7 bases and the V segment lost 0 bases, leaving 0 bases of the junction unmatched. This CDR3 comprises 13 residues. Germline V gives CDR1 KGHSH, CDR2 LQKENI. The CDR3 sequence: CASSPPGQGEAFF. CDR3 nucleotide sequence: TGTGCCAGCTCACCACCGGGACAGGGTGAAGCTTTCTTT. The full variable domain, its missing parts supplied by reference TRBV18 and TRBJ1-1, is NAGVMQNPRHLVRRRGQEARLRCSPMKGHSHVYWYRQLPEEGLKFMVYLQKENIIDESGMPKERFSAEFPKEGPSILRIQQVVRGDSAAYFCASSPPGQGEAFFGQGTRLTVV.

The V and J genes are TRBV7-8 and TRBJ2-5, with TRBD2 matching 8 bases. CDR3 length: 15 amino acids. J lost 9 bases, V lost 1 base, and 10 bases had no gene match. CDR1 is SGHVS, CDR2 FQNEAQ, per germline. CDR3 bases: TGTGCCAGCAGCTTAGGCACTAGCGGCCTCGGGGCCCAGTACTTC. Translation gives CASSLGTSGLGAQYF. Supplemented by reference TRBV7-8 and TRBJ2-5, the full variable domain reads GAGVSQSPRYKVAKRGQDVALRCDPISGHVSLFWYQQALGQGPEFLTYFQNEAQLDKSGLPSDRFFAERPEGSVSTLKIQRTQQEDSAVYLCASSLGTSGLGAQYFGPGTRLLVL.

The rearrangement links TRBV21-1 to TRBJ1-1; the D call in the table, TRBD1, was not verified against the DNA. TRBV21-1 constitutes a pseudogene. The CDR3 consists of 16 residues. CDR3 nucleotide sequence: TGTGCCAGCAGCAAAAAATTAACAGGGGAGAACACTGAAGCTTTCTTT. Translation gives CASSKKLTGENTEAFF.

This chain uses TRBV27 with TRBJ2-1; 7 bases align to TRBD1. CDR3 length equals 14 residues. After removal of 6 bases from V and 4 bases from J, the junction contained 6 bases not matched to a gene. Germline lookup yields CDR1 MNHEY and CDR2 SMNVEV (reference sequence). The CDR3 DNA sequence: TGTGCCAGCAGCCTACCGGGACAGTACAATGAGCAGTTCTTC. This translates into CASSLPGQYNEQFF.

Here the CDR3 reads CASSLDGSMNTEAFF. Here the CDR3 DNA reads TGTGCCAGCAGCTTAGATGGGTCTATGAACACTGAAGCTTTCTTT. This rearrangement joins TRBV7-8 to TRBJ1-1; D unresolved. The CDR3 length is 15 residues. Germline values: CDR1 SGHVS, CDR2 FQNEAQ. V shed 1 base and J shed 0 bases, with 9 bases lying between them.

This chain links TRBV7-8 with TRBJ2-7, with unresolved D. CDR1 and CDR2 from the germline V gene are SGHVS and FQNEAQ. The V and J ends lost 5 bases and 2 bases respectively, with 10 bases between them. The CDR3 is 13 amino acids. CDR3 protein: CASSRLRAYEQYF. In DNA form, the CDR3 reads TGTGCCAGCAGCCGATTAAGGGCCTACGAGCAGTACTTC.

The gene calls are TRBV19 and TRBJ2-1, with 8 positions matching TRBD2. CDR3 length: 14 amino acids. The V gene's germline CDR1 is LNHDA and CDR2 SQIVND (reference sequence). Germline trimming cut 6 bases from V and 9 bases from J; bases unmatched to any gene: 10. CDR3 DNA: TGTGCCAGTAGGGATCTAGGCGGGAGGTTTGAGCAGTTCTTC. Translating gives CASRDLGGRFEQFF.

For the CDR3, the DNA is TGTGCCAGCAGCCCGTCGGGGGGAGAGAAACTGTTTTTT. Amino acid sequence: CASSPSGGEKLFF. The V call is TRBV7-9, the J call TRBJ1-4; a weak D match, TRBD1 (5 bases). CDR1 is SEHNR, CDR2 FQNEAQ, per germline (reference sequence). CDR3 length equals 13 residues. The V end lost 5 bases, the J end lost 11 bases, and 15 bases lay between the germline ends.

The chain is built from TRBV5-1 and TRBJ2-3; D may be TRBD1 (6 bases). V was trimmed by 4 bases and J by 0 bases, leaving 9 bases between them. Germline CDR1 SGHRS, CDR2 YFSETQ. CDR3 size: 14 residues. CDR3 loop: CASSTGQSTDTQYF. The CDR3 DNA reads as TGCGCCAGCAGCACCGGACAGAGCACAGATACGCAGTATTTT.

This chain links TRBV5-1 with TRBJ1-2; the D is unclear. The germline gives CDR1 SGHRS, CDR2 YFSETQ. This CDR3 is 13 amino acids long. V gave up 0 bases and J gave up 3 bases, with 6 bases separating them. CDR3: CASSLAPDYGYTF. DNA for the CDR3: TGCGCCAGCAGCTTGGCCCCCGACTATGGCTACACCTTC.

The rearrangement joins TRBV5-1 to TRBJ2-2; maybe TRBD1 (5 bases). Trimming shortened V by 0 bases and J by 1 base, and 7 bases separated the two germline ends. The CDR3 loop spans 15 amino acids. Germline CDR1 reads SGHRS; CDR2 reads YFSETQ. CDR3 sequence reads: CASSLGQGNTGELFF. DNA for the CDR3: TGCGCCAGCAGCTTGGGGCAGGGGAACACCGGGGAGCTGTTTTTT.

The chain has TRBV19 and TRBJ2-6; D gene ambiguous. The CDR3 length is 14 residues. With 3 bases removed from V and 1 base from J, the gap between germline ends came to 4 bases. Germline V CDR1 and CDR2: LNHDA, SQIVND (reference sequence). The CDR3 DNA sequence: TGTGCCAGTAGTATCCAGTCTGGGGCCAACGTCCTGACTTTC. Translation: CASSIQSGANVLTF.

The V gene is TRBV5-1, the J gene TRBJ1-3; 7 bases are a match to TRBD1. CDR1 is SGHRS and CDR2 is YFSETQ in the germline V gene. The CDR3 covers 16 residues. Losses at the gene ends were 0 bases for V and 4 bases for J; bases not matched to a gene: 7. CDR3 nucleotide sequence: TGCGCCAGCAGCTTGGAGTCAACAGGGGTCGGAAACACCATATATTTT. Translation: CASSLESTGVGNTIYF.